Listed below are T cell receptor beta chains from one sample, sequenced in a study of blood T cell repertoires in COVID-19. Here immunoSEQ multiplex PCR was the method, and the copy in TCRdb shows in-frame clones only, minus some. The table has roughly 190,000 clones, around four fifths seen once. The material sequenced was peripheral blood. These receptors originate from a woman aged 70 to 79 with COVID-19, enrolled during active disease. Each CDR3 is given with its conserved first and last residue. A D gene is named only where the DNA matches it firmly. Some rows have no size entry. The others give once, few or many, or a class for an expanded clone.

V gene	J gene	clone size	D gene	CDR3 protein	CDR3 DNA
TRBV27	TRBJ2-7	-	TRBD2	CASSYTTSGGHEQYF	TGTGCCAGCAGTTATACGACTAGCGGGGGCCACGAGCAGTACTTC
TRBV6-2/TRBV6-3	TRBJ2-3	-	TRBD1	CASSLGQAFTDTQYF	TGTGCCAGCAGTCTAGGACAGGCGTTCACAGATACGCAGTATTTT
TRBV6-5	TRBJ1-1	-	TRBD1	CASHGQGVNTEAFF	TGTGCCAGCCACGGACAGGGCGTGAACACTGAAGCTTTCTTT
TRBV19	TRBJ1-1	-	TRBD1	CASSHRQGAGTEAFF	TGTGCCAGTAGTCACAGACAGGGGGCCGGGACTGAAGCTTTCTTT
TRBV7-9	TRBJ2-5	-	-	CASSLAGSGPSETQYF	TGTGCCAGCAGCTTAGCGGGGAGCGGGCCGTCAGAGACCCAGTACTTC
TRBV10-3	TRBJ2-1	-	TRBD2	CAISGGGGHNEQFF	TGTGCCATCAGTGGCGGGGGGGGCCACAATGAGCAGTTCTTC
TRBV3-1/TRBV3-2	TRBJ1-3	once	TRBD1	CASSQADRAGNTIYF	TGTGCCAGCAGCCAAGCCGACAGGGCTGGAAACACCATATATTTT
TRBV6-1	TRBJ2-7	many	TRBD2	CASSEGAGTRFYEQYF	TGTGCCAGCAGTGAAGGTGCAGGGACTAGGTTCTACGAGCAGTACTTC
TRBV18	TRBJ2-5	-	TRBD1	CASSPRTGQAETQYF	TGTGCCAGCTCACCTCGGACAGGCCAGGCGGAGACCCAGTACTTC
TRBV18	TRBJ1-1	-	-	CASSPMGGTEAFF	TGTGCCAGCTCACCGATGGGGGGCACTGAAGCTTTCTTT
TRBV27	TRBJ1-5	-	TRBD1	CASRQGAGNQPQHF	TGTGCCAGTAGACAGGGGGCTGGCAATCAGCCCCAGCATTTT
TRBV29-1	TRBJ1-4	-	-	CSVDFLGDEKLFF	TGCAGCGTTGATTTCTTAGGGGATGAAAAACTGTTTTTT
TRBV5-6	TRBJ1-1	-	-	CASSPRGPAEAFF	TGTGCCAGCAGCCCGCGGGGTCCGGCTGAAGCTTTCTTT
TRBV28	TRBJ2-7	-	-	CASSLTAGLYEQYF	TGTGCCAGCAGTTTAACGGCAGGGCTCTACGAGCAGTACTTC
TRBV5-1	TRBJ2-1	-	-	CASSLADSYNEQFF	TGCGCCAGCAGCTTAGCGGACAGCTACAATGAGCAGTTCTTC
TRBV5-5	TRBJ2-6	-	TRBD1	CASSRQGLFSGANVLTF	TGTGCCAGCAGCCGACAGGGCCTCTTCTCTGGGGCCAACGTCCTGACTTTC
TRBV3-1/TRBV3-2	TRBJ1-4	-	TRBD1	CASSLRGREKLFF	TGTGCCAGCAGCCTCAGGGGGAGGGAAAAACTGTTTTTT
TRBV18	TRBJ1-5	-	-	CASSPGRDQPQHF	TGTGCCAGCTCACCGGGCAGGGATCAGCCCCAGCATTTT
TRBV2	TRBJ2-2	once	-	CASSEQGTNTGELFF	TGTGCCAGCAGTGAACAGGGAACTAACACCGGGGAGCTGTTTTTT
TRBV10-2	TRBJ2-3	-	TRBD2	CASSVLAGATDTQYF	TGCGCCAGCAGTGTGCTAGCGGGGGCGACAGATACGCAGTATTTT